What follows are 4 T cell receptor beta chains derived from one specimen sequenced in a study of Graves' ophthalmopathy and Graves' hyperthyroidism. TCR beta CDR3 amplification used RNA transcripts. Second-round multiplex PCR came after first-round RT-PCR with HTBI primers. A single record per CDR3 protein comes from TCRdb applying MiXCR to the multiplex PCR reads. This sample has some 1.1 million distinct CDR3 sequences, with less than 45% found just once. The sample comprised peripheral blood or thyroid tissue (not recorded which). The origin of the receptors is an adult man with Graves' hyperthyroidism.

J is TRBJ1-5 and V is TRBV6-6, with unresolved D. Trimming removed 5 bases from V and 7 bases from J, with 12 bases in between. CDR3 length: 13 amino acids. CDR1 is MNHNY and CDR2 is SVGAGI in the germline V gene (reference sequence). The CDR3 region has the DNA TGTGCCAGCAGTGAATGGGAGAAACAGCCCCAGCATTTT. It yields the protein CASSEWEKQPQHF.

On this clonotype itself: This could be a read error, since a much larger clone is one nucleotide away. J is TRBJ1-4 and V is TRBV12-3 or TRBV12-4; unclear D gene. V gave up 5 bases and J gave up 5 bases, with 15 bases separating them. This CDR3 has 15 residues. DNA for the CDR3: TGTGCCAGCAGTCTACGGGCTCCACTAAATGAAAAACTGTTTTTT. This translates into CASSLRAPLNEKLFF.

The chain recombines TRBV7-9 with TRBJ2-5; TRBD2 might be the D (5 bases). V lost 11 bases and J 2 bases, leaving 15 bases between the germline ends. The CDR3 consists of 13 residues. CDR1 SEHNR and CDR2 FQNEAQ come from the germline V gene (reference sequence). The CDR3 reads CAWAHGEQETQYF. The DNA of the CDR3 is TGTGCCTGGGCCCACGGGGAGCAAGAGACCCAGTACTTC.

A word on this clonotype: A much larger clone differs by one base, so this may be a read error. J is TRBJ1-5 and V is TRBV19; tentatively, D is TRBD1 (5 bases). The CDR3 sequence is 12 residues long. V was pared by 7 bases and J by 9 bases, with 13 bases between. CDR1 LNHDA and CDR2 SQIVND come from the germline V gene (reference sequence). In DNA, the CDR3 is TGTGCCAGTAATAATCCGGGACTGCCCCAGCATTTT. The encoded protein is CASNNPGLPQHF.